This T cell receptor (beta chain) was found in a study of shared clonotypes between healthy human individuals. Findings of the study overall: Only blood was sampled; tissue repertoires likely differ.

The authors ran the assay at deep level. For sorted subsets, roughly 210 ng DNA per replicate equaled 30,000 or so T cell genomes. Generated by immunoSEQ multiplex PCR, the TCRdb table keeps only in-frame clones and is missing some. The repertoire consists of a few million clones, with more than 80% occurring once and the leading ten covering 0.11% to 0.15%. A note on this clone: Its antigen remains unknown.

The CDR3 totals 14 residues. Germline values: CDR1 MDHEN, CDR2 SYDVKM. The V segment lost 5 bases and the J segment 8 bases; nucleotides outside the gene matches: 9. J is TRBJ1-2 and V is TRBV28, with 9 nucleotides matching TRBD1. The source material was naive CD4+ T cells sorted from blood. Sample subset: CD45RA+ positively selected. This clonotype was sampled from a man in his late teens or twenties in good health. DNA for the CDR3: TGTGCCAGCAGTCCACTGGGACAGGGAGGCGGCTACACCTTC. Translation gives CASSPLGQGGGYTF.